Reported below is one TCR beta chain. The data were obtained in a study of T cell responses to AZD1222 COVID-19 vaccine. V lost 8 bases and J lost 7, with 21 bases in between. The CDR3 runs 16 residues. From germline, CDR1 is WSHSY and CDR2 SAAADI. The table came from immunoSEQ multiplex PCR; TCRdb's copy has only in-frame clones and leaves some out. Counted here are about 83,000 clones, around nine tenths occurring once; the ten biggest clones make up more than 4.5%. This specimen was peripheral blood, taken on day 0 of MenACWY control vaccination. The TCR sequence derives from an adult in good health. This chain links TRBV10-2 with TRBJ1-6, with TRBD1 as a possible D gene (6 bases). In nucleotides, the CDR3 is TGCGCCAGCGTTGAACAGGGTTCCATTGTGAATTCACCCCTCCACTTT. Translated, it gives CASVEQGSIVNSPLHF.